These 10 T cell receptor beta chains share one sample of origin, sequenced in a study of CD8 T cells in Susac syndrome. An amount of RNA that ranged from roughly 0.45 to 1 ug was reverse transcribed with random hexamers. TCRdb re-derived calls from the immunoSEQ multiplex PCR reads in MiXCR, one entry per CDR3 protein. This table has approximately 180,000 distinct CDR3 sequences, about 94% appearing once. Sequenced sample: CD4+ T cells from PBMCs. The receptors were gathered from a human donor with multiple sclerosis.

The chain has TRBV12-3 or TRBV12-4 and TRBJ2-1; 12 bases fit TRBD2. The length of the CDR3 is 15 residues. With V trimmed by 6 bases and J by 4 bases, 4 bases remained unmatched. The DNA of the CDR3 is TGTGCCAGCAGCCTAGCGGGGGGGCTGTACAATGAGCAGTTCTTC. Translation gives CASSLAGGLYNEQFF.

The CDR3 coding sequence is TGTGCCACCATGGGGAGAGGGGAAGGTAATCAGCCCCAGCATTTT. Amino acids: CATMGRGEGNQPQHF. The chain carries TRBV24-1 and TRBJ1-5, with D maybe TRBD1 (5 bases). Trimming removed 8 bases at V and 4 bases at J, with 17 bases between. Germline lookup yields CDR1 KGHDR and CDR2 SFDVKD. The CDR3 is 15 amino acids.

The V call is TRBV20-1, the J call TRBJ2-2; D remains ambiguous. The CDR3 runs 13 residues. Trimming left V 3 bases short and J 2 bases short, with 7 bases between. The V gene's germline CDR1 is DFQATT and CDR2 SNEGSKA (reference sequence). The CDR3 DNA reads TGCAGTGCTAGGTCACACAACACCGGGGAGCTGTTTTTT. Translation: CSARSHNTGELFF.

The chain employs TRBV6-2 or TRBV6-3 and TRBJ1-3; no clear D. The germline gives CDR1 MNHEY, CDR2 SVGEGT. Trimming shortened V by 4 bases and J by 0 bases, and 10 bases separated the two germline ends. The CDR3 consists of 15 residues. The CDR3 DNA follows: TGTGCCAGCAGTTTCGACCCGCGCTCTGGAAACACCATATATTTT. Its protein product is CASSFDPRSGNTIYF.

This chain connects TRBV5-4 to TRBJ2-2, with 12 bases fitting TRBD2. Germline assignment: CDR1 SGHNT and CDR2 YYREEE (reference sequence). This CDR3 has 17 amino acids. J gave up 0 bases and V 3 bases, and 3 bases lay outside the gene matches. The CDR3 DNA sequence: TGTGCCAGCAGCTCCGGACTAGCGGGAACGAACACCGGGGAGCTGTTTTTT. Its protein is CASSSGLAGTNTGELFF.

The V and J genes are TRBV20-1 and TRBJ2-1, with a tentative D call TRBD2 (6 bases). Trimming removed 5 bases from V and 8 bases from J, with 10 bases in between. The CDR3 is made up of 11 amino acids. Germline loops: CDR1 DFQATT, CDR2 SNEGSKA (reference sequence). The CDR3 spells CSAPTRYEQFF. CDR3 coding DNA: TGCAGTGCTCCGACTAGATATGAGCAGTTCTTC.

As DNA, the CDR3 is TGTGCCAGTAGTATGGGGGACGAGCAGTACTTC. Protein product: CASSMGDEQYF. The chain recombines TRBV19 with TRBJ2-7, with D tentatively TRBD1 or TRBD2 (5 bases each). The ends were cut back, 3 bases at V and 5 bases at J, with 5 bases in the middle. This CDR3 comprises 11 residues. Looked up from germline, CDR1 is LNHDA and CDR2 is SQIVND (reference sequence).

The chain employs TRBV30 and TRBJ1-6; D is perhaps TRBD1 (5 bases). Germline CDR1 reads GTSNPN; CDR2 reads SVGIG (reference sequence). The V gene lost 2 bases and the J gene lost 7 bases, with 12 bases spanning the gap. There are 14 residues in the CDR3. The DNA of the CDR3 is TGTGCCTGGAGTTGGCCGGGACCGAATTCACCCCTCCACTTT. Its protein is CAWSWPGPNSPLHF.

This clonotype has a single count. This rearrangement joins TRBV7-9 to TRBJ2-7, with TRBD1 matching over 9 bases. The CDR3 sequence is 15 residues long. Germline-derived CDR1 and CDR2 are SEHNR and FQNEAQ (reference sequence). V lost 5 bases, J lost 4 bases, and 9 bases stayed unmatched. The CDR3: CASSRTPGQGYEQYF. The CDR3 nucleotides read TGTGCCAGCAGCCGGACCCCGGGACAGGGTTACGAGCAGTACTTC.

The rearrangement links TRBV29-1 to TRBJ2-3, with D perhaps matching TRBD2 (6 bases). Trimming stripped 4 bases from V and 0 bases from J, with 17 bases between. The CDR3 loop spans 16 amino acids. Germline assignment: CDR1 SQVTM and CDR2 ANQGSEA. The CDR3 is CSVVGGTEFSTDTQYF. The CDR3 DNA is TGCAGCGTTGTGGGGGGAACAGAATTTAGCACAGATACGCAGTATTTT.